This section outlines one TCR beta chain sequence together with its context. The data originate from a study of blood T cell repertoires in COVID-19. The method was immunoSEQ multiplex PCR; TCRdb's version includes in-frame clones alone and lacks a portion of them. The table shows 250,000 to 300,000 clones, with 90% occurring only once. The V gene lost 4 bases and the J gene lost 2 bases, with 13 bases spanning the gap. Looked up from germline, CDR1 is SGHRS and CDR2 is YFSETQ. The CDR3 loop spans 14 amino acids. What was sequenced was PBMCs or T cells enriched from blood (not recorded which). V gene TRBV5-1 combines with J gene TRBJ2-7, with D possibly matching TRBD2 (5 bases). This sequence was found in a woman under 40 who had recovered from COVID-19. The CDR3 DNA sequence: TGCGCCAGCAGCCCCGTGGAACTAGCCTACGAGCAGTACTTC. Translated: CASSPVELAYEQYF.